This T cell receptor beta chain was documented in a study of CD8+ T cells in alopecia areata. The sequencing template was cDNA reverse transcribed from extracted RNA. Repertoires were generated with immunoSEQ multiplex PCR, while TCRdb's copy carries only in-frame clones and drops some. Of 250,000 to 350,000 clones listed, around 64% are singletons. Treatment given: oral pan-JAK inhibitor, 5-10 mg twice daily. Germline assignment: CDR1 SGDLS and CDR2 YYNGEE. V lost 3 bases and J lost 2, with 15 bases in between. CDR3 length: 16 residues. The chain links TRBV9 to TRBJ2-1; D might be TRBD1 or TRBD2, each matching 5 bases. The clonotype was recovered from a human donor with alopecia areata. Sequencing used CD4+ T cells sorted from blood, obtained around week 54, from a patient treated with tofacitinib. The CDR3 region is CASSARGVPTYNEQFF. The CDR3 DNA follows: TGTGCCAGCAGCGCCCGGGGCGTCCCCACCTACAATGAGCAGTTCTTC.